This TCR beta chain derives from a study of blood T cell repertoires in COVID-19. Turning to the study itself: The cDNA or gDNA used as material had been derived from T cells, B-cell-depleted T cells, or PBMCs.

In the study's own analysis: By means of reference gene primer amplification, nucleated cell counts were estimated. Assay used: immunoSEQ multiplex PCR; TCRdb lists only in-frame clones, some missing. V, J and clone size are those of that table, while D and trimming were read from the DNA. The sample records about 230,000 clones, roughly 85% being singletons. The CDR3 is 15 residues long. The V gene's germline CDR1 is SNHLY and CDR2 FYNNEI. J gave up 4 bases and V 6 bases, and 8 bases lay outside the gene matches. What was sequenced was peripheral blood. The chain is built from TRBV2 and TRBJ2-2; 7 bases agree with TRBD1. The TCR sequence derives from a man aged 35 to 55 with acute or convalescent COVID-19. The CDR3 DNA is TGTGCCAGCAGGCAGACAGGGCAATCCACCGGGGAGCTGTTTTTT. Protein sequence: CASRQTGQSTGELFF.